This T cell receptor beta chain originates from a study of blood T cells in healthy people across ages (dated by TCRdb to 2013 to 2016). About the study as a whole: In model experiments, template switching captured about one uniquely barcoded TCR beta cDNA molecule for every two T cells. Age-related changes in TCR beta repertoire diversity were measured in the study by deep sequencing normalized with unique cDNA molecular identifiers. Four age groups were formed from the donors: young (average roughly 15 years), middle-aged (approximately 40), aged (62) and long-lived (less than 85). For two donors (one aged 18 to 30 and one aged 80 or older), the study analyzed two additional independent replicas of 1 million unique cDNA reads from the same blood draw. Here is what the overall study found, with its caveats: Because donor CMV infection status was unknown, age-related changes in expanded clonotypes were potentially confounded. Compared with the aged group, more naive CD4+ T cells, fewer expanded clones and increased TCR diversity were shown by the long-lived group, suggesting age selection. Observed TCR beta diversity per million T cells fell roughly linearly with age, and a significant reduction was already apparent by age roughly 40. Estimates of total diversity based on one million sequenced T cells were regarded as lower bounds and as underestimates. There was a strong correlation between observed TCR beta diversity and the percentage of naive T cells measured by flow cytometry. Bulk unsorted PBMC profiling prevented conclusive comparison of naive and antigen-experienced compartments.

The cysteine opens and the phenylalanine closes a CDR3 of 16 amino acids. CDR3 DNA only is kept here, 48 bases in frame from base 1. At the junction V is shortened by 3 bases and J by 3 bases, with 17 bases in between. CDR1 and CDR2, looked up from the germline V gene, are MDHEN and SYDVKM. The library was produced with 5' RACE. For sequencing, an Illumina HiSeq 2500 was employed. The second PCR ran for roughly 7 to 12 cycles and used a J-beta primer mix along with a sample-barcoded 5' primer. Each TCR beta cDNA molecule received a unique molecular identifier from a template-switch 5' adaptor carrying 12 random nucleotides. At least 2.5 million CDR3-containing paired-end reads were obtained from each sample. First-strand cDNA synthesis was performed from all RNA using the Mint cDNA synthesis kit, with priming by a TRBC-specific oligonucleotide. Following uracil-DNA glycosylase treatment, a first 18-cycle PCR with universal primers M1SS and BC2_uni_R was performed on all cDNA. As for how the authors treated the data: For normalization, 1 million high-quality reads were randomly selected from each sample, with every read carrying a distinct molecular identifier. Instead of being binned into consensus sequences, reads that shared molecular identifiers were thrown out. MiTCR, run with a Q25 quality threshold and the strictest error-elimination algorithm, handled CDR3 identification, clonotype clustering and error correction. A nonparametric unseen species model with Euler transformation was used to estimate a lower bound on total TCR beta diversity. TCRdb redid the processing of the public reads, applying fastp at Q25 and MiXCR, and retained in-frame beta chains. Merged by CDR3 protein, the rows form single entries marked with the most common genes and DNA. For this entry, the V and J calls and clone size follow TCRdb and not the study's own pipeline. The sample table contains more than 900,000 distinct CDR3 sequences; only one count was recorded for about 29% of them. Roughly 10% of the sample is in the top ten clones.

The donors were roughly 39 Caucasian individuals from Russia, aged 6 to 90 years, who were systemically healthy. About 10 milliliters of peripheral blood were collected from each donor into EDTA-treated Vacutainer tubes. Ficoll-Paque density-gradient centrifugation was used to isolate PBMCs, with at least 7 million per sample. Trizol reagent was used to extract total RNA from the PBMCs, yielding at least 6 micrograms per sample. For every donor, flow cytometry on a PBMC aliquot measured the percentage of naive CD45RAhigh/CD27high T cells. Regarding this clonotype: There is no known antigen for this receptor. No per-base quality is available; no much larger clone lies one base away.

This sample also appeared in a second study, on T cells of mothers and their children. The second publication reports: Nine systemically healthy Caucasian individuals, comprising three mothers and their six children, were included as donors. cDNA synthesis used all of the extracted RNA, with around 1.6 ug of RNA in each 15 ul reaction. Sample barcodes and 2-4 random nucleotides were added via the M1S primer in the second PCR. More than 9 million TCR beta CDR3 reads were obtained from each mother, and some 3 million reads were obtained from each child. Thymic selection similarly shapes TCR recombination output in related and unrelated pairs, with minor effect from inherited differences. Normalized repertoire overlap in related mother-child pairs was always slightly higher than in unrelated mother-child pairs, but the difference was never significant. No persistent microchimeric T cell clones were detected, at a sensitivity of 90 to 100 clones per million clonotypes. In the study, deep NGS was used to compare the TCR beta repertoires of mothers and children, and features distinguishing related mother-child pairs from unrelated individuals were sought. The mean age was roughly 40 +/- 4 years for the mothers and about 10 +/- 4 years for the children. After adapters were ligated using NEBNext reagents, the libraries underwent 100+100 nt paired-end sequencing on an Illumina HiSeq 2000. Mother and child libraries were prepared a month apart and sequenced in separate runs to prevent cross-contamination. Between 500,000 and 2,000,000 distinct TCR beta clonotypes were identified per donor. Naive TCR beta clonotypes were estimated from low-frequency clonotypes matched to each donor's FACS-determined naive share, without sorting.

This receptor was taken from a woman in her 40s in good health. The sequence joins TRBV28 to TRBJ2-5; the D segment cannot be called with confidence. The sample consisted of blood. The DNA sequence follows: TGTGCCAGCAGTTTTGTCCGGCTTAAGGCAGAAGAGACCCAGTACTTC. Translated, this is CASSFVRLKAEETQYF. The CDR3, completed at both ends by the reference TRBV28 and TRBJ2-5 genes, gives the full variable domain DVKVTQSSRYLVKRTGEKVFLECVQDMDHENMFWYRQDPGLGLRLIYFSYDVKMKEKGDIPEGYSVSREKKERFSLILESASTNQTSMYLCASSFVRLKAEETQYFGPGTRLLVL.